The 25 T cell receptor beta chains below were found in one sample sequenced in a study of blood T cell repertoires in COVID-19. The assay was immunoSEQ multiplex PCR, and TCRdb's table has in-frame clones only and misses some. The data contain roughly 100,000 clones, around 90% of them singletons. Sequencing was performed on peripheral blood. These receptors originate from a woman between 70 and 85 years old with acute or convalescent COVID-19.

CDR3 in amino acids: CASSLVGLGTGTGANEQYF. The CDR3 DNA reads as TGTGCCAGCAGCTTAGTGGGTCTTGGTACCGGGACAGGGGCAAACGAGCAGTACTTC. The rearrangement links TRBV7-8 to TRBJ2-7, with 10 bases that match TRBD1. V was clipped by 1 base and J by 5 bases; unmatched bases: 17. The germline CDR1 and CDR2 sequences are SGHVS and FQNEAQ. CDR3 size: 19 residues.

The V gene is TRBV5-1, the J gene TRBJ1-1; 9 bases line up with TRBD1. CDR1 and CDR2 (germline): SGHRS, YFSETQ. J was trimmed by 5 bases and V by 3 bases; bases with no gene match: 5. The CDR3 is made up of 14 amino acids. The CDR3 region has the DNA TGCGCCAGCAGCTCATACGACAGGGGGACTGAAGCTTTCTTT. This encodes CASSSYDRGTEAFF.

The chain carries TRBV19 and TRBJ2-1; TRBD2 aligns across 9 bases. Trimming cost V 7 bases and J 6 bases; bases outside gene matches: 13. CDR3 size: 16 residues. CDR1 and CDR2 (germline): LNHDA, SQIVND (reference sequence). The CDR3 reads CASTWRAGGVGNEQFF. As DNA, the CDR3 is TGTGCCAGTACCTGGCGAGCGGGGGGAGTGGGCAATGAGCAGTTCTTC.

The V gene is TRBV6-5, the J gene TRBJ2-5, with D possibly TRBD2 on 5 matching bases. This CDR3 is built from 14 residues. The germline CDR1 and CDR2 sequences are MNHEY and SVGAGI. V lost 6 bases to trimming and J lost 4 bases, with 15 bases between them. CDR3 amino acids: CASRLSGSGETQYF. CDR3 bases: TGTGCCAGCAGGTTGAGCGGTTCGGGAGAGACCCAGTACTTC.

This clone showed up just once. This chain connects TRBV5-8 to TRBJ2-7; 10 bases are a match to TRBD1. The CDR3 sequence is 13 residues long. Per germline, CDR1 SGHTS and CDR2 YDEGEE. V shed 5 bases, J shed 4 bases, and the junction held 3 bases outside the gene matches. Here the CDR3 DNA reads TGTGCCAGCAGTCGACAGGGGGCTTACGAGCAGTACGTC. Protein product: CASSRQGAYEQYV.

The CDR3 coding sequence is TGTGCCAGCAGCTTAAGGAAAAGCGGGGGGTTCGACAATGAGCAGTTCTTC. Translated, it gives CASSLRKSGGFDNEQFF. The rearrangement links TRBV13 to TRBJ2-1; 9 bases are shared with TRBD2. The CDR3 is 17 amino acids. Unmatched junction bases numbered 10, after V lost 2 bases and J lost 5 bases. In germline, CDR1 is PRHDT, CDR2 FYEKMQ (reference sequence).

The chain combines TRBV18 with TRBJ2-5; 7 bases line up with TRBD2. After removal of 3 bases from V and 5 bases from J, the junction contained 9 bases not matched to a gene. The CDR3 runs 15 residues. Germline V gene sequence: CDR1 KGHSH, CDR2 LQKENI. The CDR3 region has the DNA TGTGCCAGCTCACCGTTGGGAGGGTCCAGTGAGACCCAGTACTTC. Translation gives CASSPLGGSSETQYF.

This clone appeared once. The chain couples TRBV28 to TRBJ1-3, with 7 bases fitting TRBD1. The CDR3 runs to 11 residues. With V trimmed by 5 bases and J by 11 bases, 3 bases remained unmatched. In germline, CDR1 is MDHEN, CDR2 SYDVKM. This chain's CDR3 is CASSRDRAIYF. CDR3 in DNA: TGTGCCAGCAGTCGTGACAGGGCCATATATTTT.

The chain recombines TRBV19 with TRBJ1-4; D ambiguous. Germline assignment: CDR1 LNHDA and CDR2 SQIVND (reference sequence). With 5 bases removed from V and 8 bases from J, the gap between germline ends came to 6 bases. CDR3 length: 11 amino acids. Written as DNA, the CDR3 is TGTGCCAGTAGTCTACAGGAAAAACTGTTTTTT. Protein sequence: CASSLQEKLFF.

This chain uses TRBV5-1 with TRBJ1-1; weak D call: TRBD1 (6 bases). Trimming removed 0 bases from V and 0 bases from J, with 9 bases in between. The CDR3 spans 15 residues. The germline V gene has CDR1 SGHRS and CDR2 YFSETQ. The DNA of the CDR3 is TGCGCCAGCAGCTTGGGGACAGCCATGAACACTGAAGCTTTCTTT. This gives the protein CASSLGTAMNTEAFF.

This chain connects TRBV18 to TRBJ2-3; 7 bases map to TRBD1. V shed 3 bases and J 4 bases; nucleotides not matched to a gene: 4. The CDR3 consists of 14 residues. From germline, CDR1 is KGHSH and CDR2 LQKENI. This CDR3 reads CASSPDRVADTQYF. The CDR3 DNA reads TGTGCCAGCTCACCCGACAGGGTGGCAGATACGCAGTATTTT.

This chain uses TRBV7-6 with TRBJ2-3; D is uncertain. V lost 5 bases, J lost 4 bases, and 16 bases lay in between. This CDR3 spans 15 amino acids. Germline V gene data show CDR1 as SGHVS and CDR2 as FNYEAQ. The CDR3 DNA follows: TGTGCCAGCAGCGACATCCTTGGGTTGGCAGATACGCAGTATTTT. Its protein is CASSDILGLADTQYF.

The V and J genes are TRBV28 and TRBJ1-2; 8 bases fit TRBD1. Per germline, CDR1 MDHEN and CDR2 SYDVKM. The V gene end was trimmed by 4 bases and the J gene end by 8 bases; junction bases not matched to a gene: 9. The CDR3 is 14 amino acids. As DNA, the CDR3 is TGTGCCAGCAGTTCGACCCAGGGGGCGCCCGGCTACACCTTC. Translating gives CASSSTQGAPGYTF.

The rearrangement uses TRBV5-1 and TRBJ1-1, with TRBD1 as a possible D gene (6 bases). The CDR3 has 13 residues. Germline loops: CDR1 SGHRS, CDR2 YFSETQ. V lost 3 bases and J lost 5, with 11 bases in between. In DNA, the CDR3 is TGCGCCAGCAGCTCACAAGGGGGAACTGAAGCTTTCTTT. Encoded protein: CASSSQGGTEAFF.

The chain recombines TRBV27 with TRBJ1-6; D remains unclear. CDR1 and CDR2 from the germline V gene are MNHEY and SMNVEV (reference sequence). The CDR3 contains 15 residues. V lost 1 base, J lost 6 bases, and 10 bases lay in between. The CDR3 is CASSLFVDRNSPLHF. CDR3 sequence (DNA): TGTGCCAGCAGTTTATTCGTAGATCGTAATTCACCCCTCCACTTT.

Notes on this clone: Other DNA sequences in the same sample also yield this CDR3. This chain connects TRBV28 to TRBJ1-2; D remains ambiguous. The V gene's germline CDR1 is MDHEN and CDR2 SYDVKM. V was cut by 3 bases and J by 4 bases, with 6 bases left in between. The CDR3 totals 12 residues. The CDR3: CASSLPSYGYTF. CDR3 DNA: TGTGCCAGCAGTTTGCCCAGCTATGGCTACACCTTC.

The CDR3 region has the DNA TGTGCCAGCAGCCAGGGGGCTACTGAAGCTTTCTTT. This encodes CASSQGATEAFF. This sequence joins TRBV7-9 and TRBJ1-1; 8 bases map to TRBD1. This CDR3 has 12 residues. The germline gives CDR1 SEHNR, CDR2 FQNEAQ (reference sequence). The V and J ends lost 5 bases and 5 bases, in that order; junction bases with no gene match: 1. Filled out from reference TRBV7-9 and TRBJ1-1, the complete variable domain reads DTGVSQNPRHKITKRGQNVTFRCDPISEHNRLYWYRQTLGQGPEFLTYFQNEAQLEKSRLLSDRFSAERPKGSFSTLEIQRTEQGDSAMYLCASSQGATEAFFGQGTRLTVV.

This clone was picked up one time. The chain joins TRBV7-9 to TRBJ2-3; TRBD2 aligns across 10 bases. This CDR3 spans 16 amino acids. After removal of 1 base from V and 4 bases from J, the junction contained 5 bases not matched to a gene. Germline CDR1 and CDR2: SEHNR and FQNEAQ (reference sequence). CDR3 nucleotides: TGTGCCAGCAGCTTAGATCTAGCGGGAGTGGCAGATACGCAGTATTTT. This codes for CASSLDLAGVADTQYF.

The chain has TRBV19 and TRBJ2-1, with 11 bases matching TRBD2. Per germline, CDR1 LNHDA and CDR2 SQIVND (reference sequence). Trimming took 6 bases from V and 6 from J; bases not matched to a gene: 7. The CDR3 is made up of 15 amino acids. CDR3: CASSISGGAPNEQFF. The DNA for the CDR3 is TGTGCCAGTAGCATTAGCGGGGGGGCTCCCAATGAGCAGTTCTTC.

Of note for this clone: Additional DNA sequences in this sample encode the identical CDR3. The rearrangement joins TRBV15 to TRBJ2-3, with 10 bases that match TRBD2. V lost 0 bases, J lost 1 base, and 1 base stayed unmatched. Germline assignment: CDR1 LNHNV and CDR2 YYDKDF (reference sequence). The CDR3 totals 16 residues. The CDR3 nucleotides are TGTGCCACCAGCAGAGATCTAGCGGGAGGCACAGATACGCAGTATTTT. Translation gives CATSRDLAGGTDTQYF.

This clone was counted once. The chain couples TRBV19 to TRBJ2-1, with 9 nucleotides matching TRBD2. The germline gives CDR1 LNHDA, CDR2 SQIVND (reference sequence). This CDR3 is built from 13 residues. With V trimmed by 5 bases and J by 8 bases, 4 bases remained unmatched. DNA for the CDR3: TGTGCCAGTAGTGCGGGACTAGCCCATGAGCAGTTCTTC. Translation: CASSAGLAHEQFF.

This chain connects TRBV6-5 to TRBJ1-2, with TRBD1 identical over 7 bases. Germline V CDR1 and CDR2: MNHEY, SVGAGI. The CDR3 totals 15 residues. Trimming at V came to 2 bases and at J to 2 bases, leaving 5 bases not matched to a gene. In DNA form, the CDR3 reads TGTGCCAGCAGTTACGGGACAGAACGCAACTATGGCTACACCTTC. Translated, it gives CASSYGTERNYGYTF.

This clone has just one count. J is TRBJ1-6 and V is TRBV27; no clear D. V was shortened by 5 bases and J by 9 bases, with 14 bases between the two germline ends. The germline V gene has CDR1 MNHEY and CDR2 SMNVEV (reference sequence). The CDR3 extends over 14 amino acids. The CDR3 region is CASSPEPIVSPLHF. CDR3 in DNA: TGTGCCAGCAGTCCCGAACCTATCGTTTCACCCCTCCACTTT.

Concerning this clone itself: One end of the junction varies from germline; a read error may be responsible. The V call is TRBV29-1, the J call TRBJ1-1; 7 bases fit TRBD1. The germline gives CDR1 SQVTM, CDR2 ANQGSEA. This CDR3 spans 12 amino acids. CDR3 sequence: CTGDEMNTEAFF. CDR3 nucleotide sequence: TGTACAGGGGATGAGATGAACACTGAAGCTTTCTTT.

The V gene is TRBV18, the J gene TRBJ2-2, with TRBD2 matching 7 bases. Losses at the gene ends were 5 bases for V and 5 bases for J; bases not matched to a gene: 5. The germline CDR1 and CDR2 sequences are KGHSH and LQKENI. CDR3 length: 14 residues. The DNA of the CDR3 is TGTGCCAGCTCAGCGGGAGAGGGAACCGGGGAGCTGTTTTTT. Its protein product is CASSAGEGTGELFF. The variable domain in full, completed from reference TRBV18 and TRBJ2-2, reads NAGVMQNPRHLVRRRGQEARLRCSPMKGHSHVYWYRQLPEEGLKFMVYLQKENIIDESGMPKERFSAEFPKEGPSILRIQQVVRGDSAAYFCASSAGEGTGELFFGEGSRLTVL.